This T cell receptor (beta chain) was captured by sequencing in a study of human T cells and chemical hapten exposure. TCRdb used MiXCR to reprocess the RACE reads, holding one entry per CDR3 protein. The repertoire holds tens of thousands of distinct CDR3 sequences, 10% seen once, with 1.3% to 1.5% in the top ten. V was clipped by 4 bases and J by 5 bases, with 11 bases between them. Germline V gives CDR1 SQVTM, CDR2 ANQGSEA. The CDR3 is made up of 12 amino acids. Time point described: patch test 1, 2 weeks after DPC sensitization. Noted treatment: therapeutic diphenylcyclopropenone sensitization with weekly scalp DPC.

This sequence was found in a woman aged 45-60 years with alopecia areata. Some clones in this sample may be carry-over from other donors' samples. The chain couples TRBV29-1 to TRBJ1-1; a weak D match, TRBD1 (6 bases). Sequenced material: whole blood, taken in connection with sensitization to the hapten diphenylcyclopropenone (DPC). The CDR3 DNA reads as TGCAGCGTTGTTGGGGGCTGGACTGAAGCTTTCTTT. It yields the protein CSVVGGWTEAFF. Drawing the rest from reference TRBV29-1 and TRBJ1-1, the complete variable domain is SAVISQKPSRDICQRGTSLTIQCQVDSQVTMMFWYRQQPGQSLTLIATANQGSEATYESGFVIDKFPISRPNLTFSTLTVSNMSPEDSSIYLCSVVGGWTEAFFGQGTRLTVV.